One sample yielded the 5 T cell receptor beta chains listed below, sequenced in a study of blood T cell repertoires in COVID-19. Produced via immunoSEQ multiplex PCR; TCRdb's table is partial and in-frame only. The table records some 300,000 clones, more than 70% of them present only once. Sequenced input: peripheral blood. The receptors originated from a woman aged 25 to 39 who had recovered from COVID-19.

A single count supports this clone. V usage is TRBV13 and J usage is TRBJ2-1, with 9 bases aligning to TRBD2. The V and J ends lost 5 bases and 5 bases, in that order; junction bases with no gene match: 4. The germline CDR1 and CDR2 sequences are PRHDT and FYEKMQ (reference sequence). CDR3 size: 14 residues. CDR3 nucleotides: TGTGCCAGCAGCCCCAGGACTAGCGACAATGAGCAGTTCTTC. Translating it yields CASSPRTSDNEQFF.

CDR3 residues: CASSIDLRMAYGYTF. DNA of the CDR3: TGTGCCAGTAGTATAGATCTTCGCATGGCCTATGGCTACACCTTC. The rearrangement uses TRBV19 and TRBJ1-2; D is undetermined. Germline-derived CDR1 and CDR2 are LNHDA and SQIVND (reference sequence). The CDR3 totals 15 residues. Trimming pared 0 bases from V and 4 bases from J, leaving 12 bases between.

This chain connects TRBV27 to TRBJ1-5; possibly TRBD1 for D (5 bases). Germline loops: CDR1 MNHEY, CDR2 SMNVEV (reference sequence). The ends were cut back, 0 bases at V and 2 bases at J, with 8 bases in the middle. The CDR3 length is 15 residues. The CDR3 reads CASSLSGGGNQPQHF. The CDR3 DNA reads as TGTGCCAGCAGTTTATCAGGAGGGGGCAATCAGCCCCAGCATTTT.

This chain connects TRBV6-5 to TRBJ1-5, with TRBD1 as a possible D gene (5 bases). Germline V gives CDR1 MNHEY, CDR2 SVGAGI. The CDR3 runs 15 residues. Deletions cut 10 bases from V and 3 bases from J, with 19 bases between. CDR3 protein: CATGNLQDHNQPQHF. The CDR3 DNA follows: TGTGCCACCGGAAACCTACAGGATCACAATCAGCCCCAGCATTTT.

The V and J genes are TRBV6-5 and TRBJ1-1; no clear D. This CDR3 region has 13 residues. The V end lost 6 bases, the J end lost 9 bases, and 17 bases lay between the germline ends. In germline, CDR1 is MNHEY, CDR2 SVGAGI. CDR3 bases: TGTGCCAGCAGCTCCTCGGGAGGGAATCAAGCTTTCTTT. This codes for CASSSSGGNQAFF.